Listed here are 23 T cell receptor beta chains from one sample, sequenced in a study of cytomegalovirus exposure and HLA in healthy donors. PCR was performed using 60 Vbeta and 13 Jbeta primers. Using immunoSEQ multiplex PCR, the repertoire was profiled, and TCRdb retains in-frame clones only, with some absent. The data show about 200,000 clones, with 75% to 90% seen just once and around 0.31% held by the top ten. The source material was PBMCs. Receptors were obtained from a woman in her thirties in good health and CMV-seronegative.

J is TRBJ2-2 and V is TRBV19; D is perhaps TRBD2 (6 bases). Trimming pared 3 bases from V and 3 bases from J, leaving 20 bases between. CDR1 and CDR2 from the germline V gene are LNHDA and SQIVND (reference sequence). The CDR3 loop spans 18 amino acids. The CDR3 region has the DNA TGTGCCAGTAGTATCCCCCTACTAGCAGCGAATCACACCGGGGAGCTGTTTTTT. It is translated as CASSIPLLAANHTGELFF.

The rearrangement uses TRBV10-1 and TRBJ2-2, with 7 positions matching TRBD2. This CDR3 is built from 16 residues. Per the germline V gene, CDR1 is WNHNN and CDR2 is SYGVQD (reference sequence). With 3 bases clipped from V and 0 bases from J, the junction kept 4 bases outside the gene matches. The CDR3, as DNA: TGCGCCAGCAGTGACCGGGGGGAGGCGAACACCGGGGAGCTGTTTTTT. It codes for CASSDRGEANTGELFF.

This chain links TRBV28 with TRBJ1-1; D might be TRBD1 (6 bases). CDR1 and CDR2 (germline): MDHEN, SYDVKM. V lost 5 bases and J 0 bases, leaving 10 bases between the germline ends. The CDR3 has 14 residues. The CDR3 nucleotides read TGTGCCAGCAGTCCCACAGGGATGAACACTGAAGCTTTCTTT. Encoded protein: CASSPTGMNTEAFF.

The rearrangement links TRBV5-6 to TRBJ2-1, with D unresolved. The ends were cut back, 6 bases at V and 7 bases at J, with 8 bases in the middle. The CDR3 loop spans 11 amino acids. Germline assignment: CDR1 SGHDT and CDR2 YYEEEE. The CDR3 region is CASKKRNEQFF. The DNA for the CDR3 is TGTGCCAGCAAGAAGAGGAATGAGCAGTTCTTC.

The chain is built from TRBV5-1 and TRBJ2-2; D remains ambiguous. There are 13 residues in the CDR3. From germline, CDR1 is SGHRS and CDR2 YFSETQ. The V gene lost 4 bases and the J gene lost 6 bases, with 10 bases spanning the gap. CDR3 nucleotide sequence: TGCGCCAGCAGCGCGGAGATACCCGGGGAGCTGTTTTTT. This codes for CASSAEIPGELFF.

This clone was observed a handful of times. V and J are TRBV2 and TRBJ2-3; D is perhaps TRBD1 (6 bases). The length of the CDR3 is 17 residues. Trimming took 1 base from V and 3 from J, leaving 17 bases between them. In germline, CDR1 is SNHLY, CDR2 FYNNEI. CDR3 nucleotides: TGTGCCAGCAGTGAAGGGGGCTGGGGGCGAGGTACAGATACGCAGTATTTT. Protein sequence: CASSEGGWGRGTDTQYF.

The chain is built from TRBV19 and TRBJ2-5, with 7 bases fitting TRBD2. The CDR3 has 15 amino acids. Per germline, CDR1 LNHDA and CDR2 SQIVND (reference sequence). Unmatched junction bases numbered 8, after V lost 6 bases and J lost 1 base. CDR3 sequence reads: CASRAGVWAQETQYF. The CDR3 bases are TGTGCCAGTAGGGCGGGGGTCTGGGCCCAAGAGACCCAGTACTTC.

This chain uses TRBV9 with TRBJ1-2; 11 bases fit TRBD1. V shed 0 bases, J shed 4 bases, and the junction held 8 bases outside the gene matches. Germline V lookup: CDR1 SGDLS, CDR2 YYNGEE. The CDR3 extends over 17 amino acids. The CDR3 DNA follows: TGTGCCAGCAGCGTAGAATTGGGGGGACAGGGGGGCTATGGCTACACCTTC. Its translation is CASSVELGGQGGYGYTF.

The chain couples TRBV2 to TRBJ1-3; D is possibly TRBD1 (5 bases). Germline values: CDR1 SNHLY, CDR2 FYNNEI. V was trimmed by 7 bases and J by 2 bases, leaving 9 bases between them. The CDR3 has 13 residues. This CDR3 reads CASTRDAGNTIYF. In DNA, the CDR3 is TGTGCCAGCACGCGGGACGCTGGAAACACCATATATTTT. The complete variable domain, with remaining parts taken from reference TRBV2 and TRBJ1-3, reads EPEVTQTPSHQVTQMGQEVILRCVPISNHLYFYWYRQILGQKVEFLVSFYNNEISEKSEIFDDQFSVERPDGSNFTLKIRSTKLEDSAMYFCASTRDAGNTIYFGEGSWLTVV.

This clone occurred once. The junction shows a germline mismatch at one end, possibly a read error. The J gene is TRBJ1-5, the V gene TRBV28, with 12 bases fitting TRBD1. The CDR3 is 16 amino acids. Germline V gene sequence: CDR1 MDHEN, CDR2 SYDVKM. The CDR3 nucleotides read TGTGCCAGCAGCTTATCCGGGACAGGGGGCGTTCAGCCCCAGCATTTT. Its protein is CASSLSGTGGVQPQHF.

The chain is built from TRBV27 and TRBJ2-1, with D unclear. Germline CDR1 MNHEY, CDR2 SMNVEV (reference sequence). Trimming took 2 bases from V and 1 from J, leaving 9 bases between them. The CDR3 is made up of 15 amino acids. The CDR3 loop is CASSLEWSSYNEQFF. CDR3 DNA sequence: TGTGCCAGCAGTTTAGAGTGGAGTTCCTACAATGAGCAGTTCTTC.

This clone came up a few times. The V call is TRBV19, the J call TRBJ1-2; weak D call: TRBD1 (5 bases). The CDR3 length is 13 residues. CDR1 and CDR2 (germline): LNHDA, SQIVND (reference sequence). V was pared by 5 bases and J by 3 bases, with 10 bases between. DNA of the CDR3: TGTGCCAGTAGTCTGCAGGGCCACTATGGCTACACCTTC. It is translated as CASSLQGHYGYTF.

This chain links TRBV6-6 with TRBJ2-1; 10 bases fit TRBD2. The CDR3 length is 14 residues. CDR1 is MNHNY, CDR2 SVGAGI, per germline (reference sequence). V dropped 6 bases and J dropped 3; count of bases not matched to a gene: 2. CDR3 protein: CASSWTSGYNEQFF. The DNA for the CDR3 is TGTGCCAGCAGCTGGACTAGCGGCTACAATGAGCAGTTCTTC.

The gene calls are TRBV6-5 and TRBJ1-2, with 10 positions matching TRBD1. The CDR3 contains 12 residues. CDR1 and CDR2 from the germline V gene are MNHEY and SVGAGI. Unmatched junction bases numbered 2, after V lost 6 bases and J lost 7 bases. The CDR3, as DNA: TGTGCCAGCAGACGGGACAGGGGTGGCTACACCTTC. This codes for CASRRDRGGYTF.

V gene TRBV4-1 combines with J gene TRBJ1-2; 8 bases align to TRBD1. The CDR3 has 14 residues. Germline V gives CDR1 MGHRA, CDR2 YSYEKL. V lost 0 bases to trimming and J lost 7 bases; unmatched junction nucleotides: 4. The CDR3 sequence is CASSQDARGLGYTF. CDR3 coding DNA: TGCGCCAGCAGCCAAGATGCCAGGGGGCTTGGCTACACCTTC.

This clone was detected only once. J is TRBJ2-7 and V is TRBV19; a possible D gene is TRBD1 (5 bases). CDR1 is LNHDA and CDR2 is SQIVND in the germline V gene (reference sequence). The CDR3 extends over 16 amino acids. The V end was cut by 3 bases, the J end by 6 bases, with 21 bases between. This CDR3 is CASSIPPRASLREQYF. CDR3 DNA: TGTGCCAGTAGTATCCCCCCCAGGGCCTCCCTCCGCGAGCAGTACTTC.

The count of this clone is one. The chain employs TRBV19 and TRBJ1-2; D gene uncertain. V was trimmed by 2 bases and J by 3 bases, leaving 13 bases between them. CDR3 length: 15 residues. The germline CDR1 and CDR2 sequences are LNHDA and SQIVND (reference sequence). CDR3 loop: CASSIQEPQDYGYTF. In DNA form, the CDR3 reads TGTGCCAGTAGTATACAGGAACCTCAAGACTATGGCTACACCTTC.

This clone was found a few times. V is TRBV14 and J is TRBJ1-2; D uncertain. This CDR3 comprises 12 residues. The germline V and J ends were trimmed by 1 base and 5 bases, with 5 bases remaining between them. Germline V lookup: CDR1 SGHDN, CDR2 FVKESK. CDR3 residues: CASSQGEYGYTF. The CDR3 nucleotides read TGTGCCAGCAGCCAAGGAGAATATGGCTACACCTTC. The full variable domain, its missing parts supplied by reference TRBV14 and TRBJ1-2, is EAGVTQFPSHSVIEKGQTVTLRCDPISGHDNLYWYRRVMGKEIKFLLHFVKESKQDESGMPNNRFLAERTGGTYSTLKVQPAELEDSGVYFCASSQGEYGYTFGSGTRLTVV.

The rearrangement joins TRBV7-6 to TRBJ2-1, with 9 bases aligning to TRBD2. The CDR3 is 17 amino acids. After removal of 5 bases from V and 3 bases from J, the junction contained 11 bases not matched to a gene. Germline CDR1 is SGHVS and CDR2 is FNYEAQ. This CDR3 is CASSPSLREGLYNEQFF. In DNA, the CDR3 is TGTGCCAGCAGCCCCTCTCTGCGGGAGGGCCTCTACAATGAGCAGTTCTTC.

The genes are TRBV6-6 and TRBJ2-3; D ambiguous. This CDR3 is 16 amino acids long. V was cut by 2 bases and J by 0 bases, with 12 bases left in between. CDR1 MNHNY and CDR2 SVGAGI come from the germline V gene (reference sequence). The CDR3 loop is CASSYAHSLSTDTQYF. In nucleotides, the CDR3 is TGTGCCAGCAGTTACGCCCACAGCCTGAGCACAGATACGCAGTATTTT.

The V gene is TRBV5-6, the J gene TRBJ1-5; maybe TRBD1 (5 bases). This CDR3 region has 16 residues. CDR1 and CDR2 from the germline V gene are SGHDT and YYEEEE. Trimming took 4 bases from V and 2 from J, leaving 16 bases between them. The CDR3 reads CASSHDGGMGNQPQHF. The CDR3 nucleotides are TGTGCCAGCAGCCACGACGGGGGTATGGGCAATCAGCCCCAGCATTTT.

The genes are TRBV7-9 and TRBJ1-2, with TRBD1 matching over 8 bases. The CDR3 is 15 residues long. In germline, CDR1 is SEHNR, CDR2 FQNEAQ (reference sequence). The V segment lost 3 bases and the J segment 4 bases; nucleotides outside the gene matches: 7. The CDR3 nucleotides read TGTGCCAGCAGCTTGACAGGGGAACCTCGCTATGGCTACACCTTC. This codes for CASSLTGEPRYGYTF.

V is TRBV27 and J is TRBJ2-1, with 10 bases identical to TRBD1. Germline V gives CDR1 MNHEY, CDR2 SMNVEV (reference sequence). Trimming took 5 bases from V and 8 from J; bases not matched to a gene: 6. This CDR3 region has 14 residues. The CDR3 bases are TGTGCCAGCAGTCCCGACAGGGGGCGGGATGAGCAGTTCTTC. Protein: CASSPDRGRDEQFF.